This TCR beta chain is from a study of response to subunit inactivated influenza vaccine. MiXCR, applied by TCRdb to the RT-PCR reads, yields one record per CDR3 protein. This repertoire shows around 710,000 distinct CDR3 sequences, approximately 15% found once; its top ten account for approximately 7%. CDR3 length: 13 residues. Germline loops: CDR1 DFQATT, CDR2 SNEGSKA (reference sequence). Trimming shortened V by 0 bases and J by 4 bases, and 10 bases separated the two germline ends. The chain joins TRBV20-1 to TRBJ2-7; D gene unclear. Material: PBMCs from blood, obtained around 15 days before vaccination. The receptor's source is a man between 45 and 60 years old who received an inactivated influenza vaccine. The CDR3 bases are TGCAGTGCTAGAGATGCGGCGGTATACGAGCAGTACTTC. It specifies CSARDAAVYEQYF.